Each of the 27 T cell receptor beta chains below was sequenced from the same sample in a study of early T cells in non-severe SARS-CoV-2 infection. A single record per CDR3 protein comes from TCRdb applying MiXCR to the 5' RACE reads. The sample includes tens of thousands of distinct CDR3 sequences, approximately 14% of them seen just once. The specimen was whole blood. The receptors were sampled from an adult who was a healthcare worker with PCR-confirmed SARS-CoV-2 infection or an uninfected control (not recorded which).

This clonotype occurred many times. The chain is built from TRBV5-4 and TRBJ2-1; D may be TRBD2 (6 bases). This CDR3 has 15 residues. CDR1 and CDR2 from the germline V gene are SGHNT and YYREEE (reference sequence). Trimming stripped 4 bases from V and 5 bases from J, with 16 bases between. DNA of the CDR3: TGTGCCAGCAGCCTGCGACTAGGGAAGCACAATGAGCAGTTCTTC. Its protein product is CASSLRLGKHNEQFF.

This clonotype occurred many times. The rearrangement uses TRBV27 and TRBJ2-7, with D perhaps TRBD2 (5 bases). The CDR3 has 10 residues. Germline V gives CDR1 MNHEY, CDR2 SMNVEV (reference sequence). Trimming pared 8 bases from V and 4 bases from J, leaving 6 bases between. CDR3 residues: CASGLYEQYF. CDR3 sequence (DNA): TGTGCCAGCGGACTGTACGAGCAGTACTTC.

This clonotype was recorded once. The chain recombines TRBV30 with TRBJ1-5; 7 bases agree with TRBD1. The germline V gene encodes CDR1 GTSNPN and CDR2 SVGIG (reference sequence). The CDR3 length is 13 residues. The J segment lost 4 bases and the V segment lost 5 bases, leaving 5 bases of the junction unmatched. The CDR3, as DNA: TGTGCCTGGGCAGACAGGGAGAATCAGCCCCAGCATTTT. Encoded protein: CAWADRENQPQHF.

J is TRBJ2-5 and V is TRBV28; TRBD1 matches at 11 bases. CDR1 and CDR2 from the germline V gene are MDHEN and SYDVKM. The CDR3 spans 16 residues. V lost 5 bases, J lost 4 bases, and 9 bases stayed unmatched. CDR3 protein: CASSPRTGGARETQYF. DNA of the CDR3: TGTGCCAGCAGTCCCCGGACAGGGGGCGCGCGAGAGACCCAGTACTTC.

The DNA for the CDR3 is TGTGCCAGCGGGGGGGGCCGGTCGACTGAAGCTTTCTTT. Amino acid sequence: CASGGGRSTEAFF. The chain links TRBV12-3 or TRBV12-4 to TRBJ1-1; D is possibly TRBD1 (6 bases). V was shortened by 8 bases and J by 5 bases, with 15 bases between the two germline ends. The CDR3 runs to 13 residues.

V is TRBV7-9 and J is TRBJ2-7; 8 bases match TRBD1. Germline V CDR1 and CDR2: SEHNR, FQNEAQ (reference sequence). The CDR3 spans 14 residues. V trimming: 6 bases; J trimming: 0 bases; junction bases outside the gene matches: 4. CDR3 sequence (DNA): TGTGCCAGCAGTGGACAGGGAGACTCCTACGAGCAGTACTTC. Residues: CASSGQGDSYEQYF.

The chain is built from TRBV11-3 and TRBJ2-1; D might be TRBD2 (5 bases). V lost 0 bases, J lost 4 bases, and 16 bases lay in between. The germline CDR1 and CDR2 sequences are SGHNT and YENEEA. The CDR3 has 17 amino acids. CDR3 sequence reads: CASSLDRGNLLYNEQFF. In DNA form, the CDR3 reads TGTGCCAGCAGCTTAGATCGGGGAAACCTCCTTTACAATGAGCAGTTCTTC.

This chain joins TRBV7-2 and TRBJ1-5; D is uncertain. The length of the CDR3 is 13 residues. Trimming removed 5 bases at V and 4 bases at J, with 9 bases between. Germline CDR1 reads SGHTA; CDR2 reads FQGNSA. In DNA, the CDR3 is TGTGCCAGCAGCAACAGAGATAATCAGCCCCAGCATTTT. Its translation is CASSNRDNQPQHF.

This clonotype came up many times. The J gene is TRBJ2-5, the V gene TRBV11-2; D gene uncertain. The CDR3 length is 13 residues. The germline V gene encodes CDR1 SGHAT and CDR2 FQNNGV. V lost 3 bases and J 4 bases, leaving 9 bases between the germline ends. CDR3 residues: CASSFLDRETQYF. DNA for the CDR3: TGTGCCAGCAGCTTCCTGGATCGAGAGACCCAGTACTTC.

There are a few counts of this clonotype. The CDR3 region is CASSPGQAEQYF. The CDR3 coding sequence is TGTGCCAGCAGCCCAGGACAAGCCGAGCAGTACTTC. The V call is TRBV11-2, the J call TRBJ2-7, with D maybe TRBD1 (5 bases). V was clipped by 5 bases and J by 6 bases, with 11 bases between them. CDR1 is SGHAT, CDR2 FQNNGV, per germline. The CDR3 spans 12 residues.

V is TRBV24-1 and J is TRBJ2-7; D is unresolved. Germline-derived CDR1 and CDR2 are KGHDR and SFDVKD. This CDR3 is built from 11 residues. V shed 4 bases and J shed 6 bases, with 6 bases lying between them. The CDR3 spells CATSEMGEQYF. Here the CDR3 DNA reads TGTGCCACCAGTGAAATGGGCGAGCAGTACTTC.

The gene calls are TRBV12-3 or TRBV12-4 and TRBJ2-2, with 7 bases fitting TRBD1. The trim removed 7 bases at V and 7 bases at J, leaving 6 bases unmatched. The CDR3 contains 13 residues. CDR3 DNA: TGTGCCAGCAACAGGGGAAATGGCGGGGAGCTGTTTTTT. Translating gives CASNRGNGGELFF.

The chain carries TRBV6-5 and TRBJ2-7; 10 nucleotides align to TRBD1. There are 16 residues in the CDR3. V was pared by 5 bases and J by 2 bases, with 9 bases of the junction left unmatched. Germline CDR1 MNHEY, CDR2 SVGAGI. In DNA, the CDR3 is TGTGCCAGCAGTAAACAACCCGGGACAGGGGCCTACGAGCAGTACTTC. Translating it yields CASSKQPGTGAYEQYF.

The CDR3 loop is CSARVRNNQPQHF. CDR3 in DNA: TGCAGTGCTAGAGTCAGAAACAATCAGCCCCAGCATTTT. The chain links TRBV20-1 to TRBJ1-5; D is ambiguous. Looked up from germline, CDR1 is DFQATT and CDR2 is SNEGSKA (reference sequence). V was trimmed by 1 base and J by 3 bases, leaving 7 bases between them. CDR3 length: 13 residues.

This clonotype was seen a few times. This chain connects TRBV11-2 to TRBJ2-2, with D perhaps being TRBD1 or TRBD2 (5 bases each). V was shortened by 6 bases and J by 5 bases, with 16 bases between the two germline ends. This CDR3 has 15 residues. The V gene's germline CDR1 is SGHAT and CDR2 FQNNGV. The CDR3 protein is CASRGYGTPTGELFF. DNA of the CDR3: TGTGCCAGCAGAGGCTACGGGACGCCTACCGGGGAGCTGTTTTTT.

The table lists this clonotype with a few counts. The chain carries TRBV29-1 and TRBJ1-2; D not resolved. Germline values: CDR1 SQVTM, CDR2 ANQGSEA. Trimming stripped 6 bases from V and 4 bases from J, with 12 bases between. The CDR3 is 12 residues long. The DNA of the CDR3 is TGCAGCGTAGCTGTGGGGTCCTATGGCTACACCTTC. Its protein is CSVAVGSYGYTF.

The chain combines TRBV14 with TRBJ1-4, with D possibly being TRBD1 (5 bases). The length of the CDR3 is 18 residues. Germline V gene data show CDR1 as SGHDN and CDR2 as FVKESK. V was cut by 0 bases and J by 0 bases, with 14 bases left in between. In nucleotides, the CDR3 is TGTGCCAGCAGCCAAGATTGGTCGACAGACCCAACTAATGAAAAACTGTTTTTT. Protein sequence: CASSQDWSTDPTNEKLFF.

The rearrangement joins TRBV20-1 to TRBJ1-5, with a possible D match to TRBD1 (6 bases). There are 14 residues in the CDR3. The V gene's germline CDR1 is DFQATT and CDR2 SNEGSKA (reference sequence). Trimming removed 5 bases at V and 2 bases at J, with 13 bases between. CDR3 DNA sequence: TGCAGTGCTTCACAGGGCCTCCGCAATCAGCCCCAGCATTTT. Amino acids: CSASQGLRNQPQHF.

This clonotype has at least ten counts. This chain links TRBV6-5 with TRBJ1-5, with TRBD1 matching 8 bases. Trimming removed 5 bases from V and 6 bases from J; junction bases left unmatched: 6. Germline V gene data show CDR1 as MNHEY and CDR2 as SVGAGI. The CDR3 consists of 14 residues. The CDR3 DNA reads TGTGCCAGCAGTGACACAGGGGGAGGTCAGCCCCAGCATTTT. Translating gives CASSDTGGGQPQHF.

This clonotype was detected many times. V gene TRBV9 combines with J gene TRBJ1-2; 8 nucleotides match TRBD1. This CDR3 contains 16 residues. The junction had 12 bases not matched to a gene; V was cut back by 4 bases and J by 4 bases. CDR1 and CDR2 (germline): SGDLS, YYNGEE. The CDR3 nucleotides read TGTGCCAGCAGCTCCGAGGGGGACAGGCGAATCTATGGCTACACCTTC. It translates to CASSSEGDRRIYGYTF.

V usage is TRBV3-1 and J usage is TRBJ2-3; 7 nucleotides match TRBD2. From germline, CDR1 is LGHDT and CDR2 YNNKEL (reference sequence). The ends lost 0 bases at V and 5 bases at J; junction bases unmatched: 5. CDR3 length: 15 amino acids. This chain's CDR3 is CASSQDRDYRDTQYF. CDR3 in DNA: TGTGCCAGCAGCCAAGATCGGGACTATCGAGATACGCAGTATTTT.

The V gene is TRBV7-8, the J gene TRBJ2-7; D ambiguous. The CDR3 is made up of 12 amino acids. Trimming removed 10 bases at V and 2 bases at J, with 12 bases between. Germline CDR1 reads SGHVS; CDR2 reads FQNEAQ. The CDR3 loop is CANSPLPYEQYF. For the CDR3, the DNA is TGTGCCAACAGTCCTCTCCCCTACGAGCAGTACTTC.

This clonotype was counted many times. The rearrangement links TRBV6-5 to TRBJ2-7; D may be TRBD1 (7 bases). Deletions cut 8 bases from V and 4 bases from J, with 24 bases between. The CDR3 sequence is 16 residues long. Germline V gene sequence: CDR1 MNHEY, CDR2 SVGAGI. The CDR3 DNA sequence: TGTGCCAGCTGCTATTTGGGCAGGGGGAGGTGTTACGAGCAGTACTTC. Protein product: CASCYLGRGRCYEQYF.

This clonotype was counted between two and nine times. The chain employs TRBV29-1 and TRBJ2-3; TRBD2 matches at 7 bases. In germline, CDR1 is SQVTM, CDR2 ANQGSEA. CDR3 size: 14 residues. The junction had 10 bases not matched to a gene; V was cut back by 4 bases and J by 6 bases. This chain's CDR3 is CSVGAGRSSDTQYF. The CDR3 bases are TGCAGCGTTGGAGCGGGGAGGAGCTCCGATACGCAGTATTTT.

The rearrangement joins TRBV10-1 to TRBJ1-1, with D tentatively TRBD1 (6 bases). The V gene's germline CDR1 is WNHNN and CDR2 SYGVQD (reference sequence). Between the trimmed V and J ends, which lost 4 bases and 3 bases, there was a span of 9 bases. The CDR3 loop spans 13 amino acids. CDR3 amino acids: CASSGNRDTEAFF. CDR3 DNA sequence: TGCGCCAGCAGTGGGAACAGGGACACTGAAGCTTTCTTT.

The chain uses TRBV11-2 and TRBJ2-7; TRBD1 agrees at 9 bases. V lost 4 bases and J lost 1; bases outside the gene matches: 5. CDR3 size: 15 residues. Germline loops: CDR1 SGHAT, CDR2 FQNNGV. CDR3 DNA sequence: TGTGCCAGCAGCTCGACCGGGACAGGGTCCTACGAGCAGTACTTC. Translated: CASSSTGTGSYEQYF.

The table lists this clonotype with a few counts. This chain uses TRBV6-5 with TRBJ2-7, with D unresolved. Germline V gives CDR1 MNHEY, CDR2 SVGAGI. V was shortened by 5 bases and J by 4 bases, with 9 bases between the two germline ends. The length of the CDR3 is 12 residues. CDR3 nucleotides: TGTGCCAGCAGTCACCCCCCATACGAGCAGTACTTC. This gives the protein CASSHPPYEQYF.